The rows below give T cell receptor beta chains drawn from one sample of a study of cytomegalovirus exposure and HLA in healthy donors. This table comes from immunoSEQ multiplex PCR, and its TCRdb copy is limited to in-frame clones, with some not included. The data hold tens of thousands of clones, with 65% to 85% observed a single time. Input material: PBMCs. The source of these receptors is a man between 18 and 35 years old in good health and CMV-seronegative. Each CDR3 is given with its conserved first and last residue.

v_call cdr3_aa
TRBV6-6 CASTKGRGPTGELFF
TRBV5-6 CASSFRGPEAFF
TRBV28 CASSINRRFEQYF
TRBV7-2 CASSYRVQETQYF
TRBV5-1 CASSLAQRAEQFF
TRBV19 CASSPGQGTNEKLFF
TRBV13 CASSLGGVAGAHFRIQYF
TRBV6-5 CASSYGGEGETQYF
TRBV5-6 CASSFGTSGGVREQFF
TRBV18 CASSPEGHHNSPLHF
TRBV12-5 CASGLTETSPLHF
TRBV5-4 CASSLFPHRAGSYEQYF
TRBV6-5 CASGRSRGEQFF
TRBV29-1 CSAYGEAPEQFF
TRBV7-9 CASSQLKRETGEQYF
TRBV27 CASRGPTPGTQYF
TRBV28 CASKKVLAGYYEQYF
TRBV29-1 CSVGDLDRRYGYTF
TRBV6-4 CASSPLAGVGTDTQYF
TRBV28 CASGLRLLSGELFF
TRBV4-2 CASSQDGLASNEQFF
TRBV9 CASSVEGLAFYNEQFF
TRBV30 CAWGPGYEQYF
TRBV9 CASSGDRENSYEQYF
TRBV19 CASRSEGKREGESYNEQFF
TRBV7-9 CASSRGGEKLFF
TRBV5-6 CASSWRTPGRSYEQYF
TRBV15 CATSRAQGRNEQYF
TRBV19 CASSLQRVTEAFF
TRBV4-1 CASSQDVGLSPEQYF
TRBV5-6 CASSSLQGAGNTIYF
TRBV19 CASSRGLADSYNEQFF
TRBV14 CASSDTGSYEQYF
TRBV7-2 CASSPGTDYGYTF
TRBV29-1 CSVEGGTFSYEQYF
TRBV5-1 CASSPGLAGGAPREQYF
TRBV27 CASSYRGRRGTDTQYF
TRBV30 CAWNPTRVLTDTQYF
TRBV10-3 CANRGSGPSGTGGSYEQFF
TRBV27 CASTRNFGTSGSGEQFF
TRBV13 CASSSTQPGNEQFF
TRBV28 CASSRGQSNQPQHF
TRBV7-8 CASSPSGSSYEQYF
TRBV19 CASSMSIEETQYF
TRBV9 CASSGESGSSYNEQFF
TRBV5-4 CASSFTGGSYEQYF
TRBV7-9 CASRPSHGTSGSTDTQYF
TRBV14 CASSLRTGGTDTQYF
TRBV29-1 CSVEWSATKSYEQYF
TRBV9 CASSNSGRAIGETQYF
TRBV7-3 CASSRRPRGDQPQHF